The rows below give T cell receptor beta chains drawn from one sample of a study of T cell repertoires in cytomegalovirus infection. TCRdb ran MiXCR on the reads and lists one entry per CDR3 protein. The data show more than 150,000 distinct CDR3 sequences, 23% seen once. The specimen was PBMCs. The source is a human donor in good health (CMV status not recorded). Some clones in this sample may be carry-over from other donors' samples. CDR3s include the opening cysteine and the closing phenylalanine or tryptophan. A D gene is named only where the DNA matches it firmly. Rows give clone size only sometimes, using once, few, many, or a class for an expanded clone.

D	V	size	J	CDR3	DNA
TRBD2	TRBV14	NA	TRBJ2-6	CASSQDWRTSGSFGANVLTF	TGTGCCAGCAGCCAAGATTGGCGGACTAGCGGCTCGTTCGGGGCCAACGTCCTGACTTTC
NA	TRBV27	NA	TRBJ1-2	CASSYPTGPATF	TGTGCCAGCAGTTACCCCACAGGGCCCGCAACCTTC
NA	TRBV11-2	few	TRBJ1-4	CASSLDRGEFGQDEKLFF	TGTGCCAGCAGCTTAGATCGGGGGGAATTTGGGCAGGATGAAAAACTGTTTTTT
TRBD1	TRBV7-9	NA	TRBJ2-7	CASSSRDRVYEQYF	TGTGCCAGCAGCTCGAGGGACAGGGTATACGAGCAGTACTTC
NA	TRBV12-3/TRBV12-4	NA	TRBJ2-7	CASSSRVVYEQYF	TGTGCCAGCAGTTCGCGGGTAGTCTACGAGCAGTACTTC
TRBD1	TRBV28	few	TRBJ1-5	CASKDPGGYSNQPQHF	TGTGCCAGCAAAGATCCAGGGGGGTATAGCAATCAGCCCCAGCATTTT
NA	TRBV12-3/TRBV12-4	few	TRBJ2-3	CASSPLRSGTQYF	TGTGCCAGCAGCCCCCTCAGAAGCGGTACGCAGTATTTT
NA	TRBV6-1	NA	TRBJ2-7	CASSDWAYEQYF	TGTGCCAGCAGTGACTGGGCCTACGAGCAGTACTTC
NA	TRBV7-4	few	TRBJ2-1	CASSPSLATYNEQFF	TGTGCCAGCAGCCCCTCACTAGCCACCTACAATGAGCAGTTCTTC
TRBD2	TRBV4-1	NA	TRBJ2-1	CASSHLLIFGTRRMNEQFF	TGCGCCAGCAGCCACCTCCTAATCTTTGGGACTAGAAGGATGAATGAGCAGTTCTTC
NA	TRBV12-3/TRBV12-4	NA	TRBJ1-6	CASSFQIIQSPLHF	TGTGCCAGCAGTTTTCAGATAATACAGTCACCCCTCCACTTT
NA	TRBV29-1	NA	TRBJ1-2	CSSSSRWDYGYTF	TGCAGCTCCAGCTCGAGATGGGACTATGGCTACACCTTC
TRBD1	TRBV6-2/TRBV6-3	NA	TRBJ1-1	CASCYTNSGTGSFF	TGTGCCAGCTGTTACACTAATTCCGGGACAGGGAGCTTCTTT
NA	TRBV28	many	TRBJ2-7	CASSVNQGYEQYF	TGTGCCAGCAGTGTCAATCAGGGCTACGAGCAGTACTTC
TRBD2	TRBV9	many	TRBJ2-1	CASSVTGGREEQFF	TGTGCCAGCAGCGTAACAGGCGGGAGAGAAGAGCAGTTCTTC
NA	TRBV25-1	NA	TRBJ1-1	CASSSYSDAGAFF	TGTGCCAGCAGCTCCTACAGTGACGCGGGGGCTTTCTTT
NA	TRBV27	NA	TRBJ1-2	CASSFSGHLNYGYTF	TGTGCCAGCAGTTTCTCAGGACACCTTAACTATGGCTACACCTTC
TRBD2	TRBV20-1	NA	TRBJ2-3	CSAPLADSTDTQYF	TGCAGTGCTCCCCTAGCGGACAGCACAGATACGCAGTATTTT
TRBD1	TRBV20-1	many	TRBJ2-1	CSARERDRPYNEQFF	TGCAGTGCTAGAGAGAGGGACAGGCCCTACAATGAGCAGTTCTTC
NA	TRBV7-2	NA	TRBJ1-2	CASSLVGRGYTF	TGTGCCAGCAGCTTAGTCGGAAGGGGCTACACCTTC
TRBD1	TRBV7-9	few	TRBJ2-7	CASSFRTGGDYEQYF	TGTGCCAGCAGCTTTCGGACAGGAGGCGACTACGAGCAGTACTTC
NA	TRBV7-2	many	TRBJ1-2	CASSPTTNYGYTF	TGTGCCAGCAGCCCGACAACTAACTATGGCTACACCTTC
NA	TRBV5-4	NA	TRBJ2-1	CASSLGGKQGYNEQFF	TGTGCCAGCAGCTTGGGGGGTAAACAGGGTTACAATGAGCAGTTCTTC
NA	TRBV24-1	NA	TRBJ2-1	CATSDGVSSYNEQFF	TGTGCCACCAGTGATGGGGTAAGCTCCTACAATGAGCAGTTCTTC
NA	TRBV7-2	few	TRBJ1-4	CASSFGITNEKLFF	TGTGCCAGCAGCTTCGGGATTACTAATGAAAAACTGTTTTTT
NA	TRBV29-1	NA	TRBJ1-1	CSVEDRTAPAHEAFF	TGCAGCGTTGAAGATCGAACAGCACCTGCCCATGAAGCTTTCTTT
NA	TRBV11-2	NA	TRBJ1-3	CASSQGSSGNTIYF	TGTGCCAGCAGTCAGGGAAGCTCTGGAAACACCATATATTTT
TRBD1	TRBV7-9	few	TRBJ1-1	CASALTTGELTEAFF	TGTGCGAGCGCATTAACTACAGGGGAGTTGACTGAAGCTTTCTTT
NA	TRBV15	NA	TRBJ2-2	CATSSSANTGELFF	TGTGCCACCAGCAGTAGTGCGAACACCGGGGAGCTGTTTTTT
NA	TRBV5-4	few	TRBJ2-2	CASSLWGTNTGELFF	TGTGCCAGCAGCTTGTGGGGGACAAACACCGGGGAGCTGTTTTTT
NA	TRBV7-2	few	TRBJ2-3	CASSLGISAFNTDTQYF	TGTGCCAGCAGCTTAGGGATTAGCGCGTTCAACACAGATACGCAGTATTTT
NA	TRBV28	few	TRBJ2-1	CASSPPAGSPSSYNEQFF	TGTGCCAGCAGTCCCCCGGCGGGGAGCCCTAGCTCCTACAATGAGCAGTTCTTC
TRBD2	TRBV7-2	many	TRBJ2-7	CASSGGVAGAYEQYF	TGTGCCAGCAGCGGCGGGGTAGCGGGAGCATACGAGCAGTACTTC
NA	TRBV4-3	few	TRBJ1-1	CASSQDRTANTEAFF	TGCGCCAGCAGCCAAGACCGGACAGCCAACACTGAAGCTTTCTTT
TRBD1	TRBV28	few	TRBJ1-2	CASSSPGQGNNYGYTF	TGTGCCAGCAGTTCCCCGGGACAGGGTAACAACTATGGCTACACCTTC
NA	TRBV5-1	few	TRBJ1-2	CASSLARIGANYGYTF	TGCGCCAGCAGCTTGGCCCGGATAGGAGCTAACTATGGCTACACCTTC
NA	TRBV29-1	NA	TRBJ2-1	CSAQADNNEQFF	TGCAGTGCTCAAGCGGACAACAATGAGCAGTTCTTC
NA	TRBV6-2/TRBV6-3	NA	TRBJ2-7	CASSYSGASYEQYF	TGTGCCAGCAGTTACTCAGGGGCGTCCTACGAGCAGTACTTC
NA	TRBV7-2	many	TRBJ1-3	CASSLPRAVGSSGNTIYF	TGTGCCAGCAGCTTACCTAGGGCAGTTGGAAGCTCTGGAAACACCATATATTTT